A single sample gave rise to the 18 T cell receptor beta chains below, sequenced in a study of pediatric ulcerative colitis. The assay was immunoSEQ multiplex PCR, and TCRdb's table has in-frame clones only and misses some. The sample yields roughly 60,000 clones, about 87% seen once. The sequenced sample was blood. These receptors came from a boy between 10 and 17 years old who was a control in a study of pediatric ulcerative colitis.

This clone was observed a single time. The V and J genes are TRBV14 and TRBJ2-5; D might be TRBD1 (5 bases). The V end lost 0 bases, the J end lost 2 bases, and 16 bases lay between the germline ends. Looked up from germline, CDR1 is SGHDN and CDR2 is FVKESK. This CDR3 spans 17 amino acids. The CDR3 protein is CASSQDFALTDQETQYF. In DNA, the CDR3 is TGTGCCAGCAGCCAAGATTTTGCGTTGACAGATCAAGAGACCCAGTACTTC.

The V and J genes are TRBV5-1 and TRBJ2-5; the D gene is possibly TRBD2 (6 bases). Trimming cost V 0 bases and J 1 base, with 10 bases left between them. This CDR3 has 15 amino acids. CDR1 and CDR2 from the germline V gene are SGHRS and YFSETQ. The CDR3 reads CASSLGRAVQETQYF. As DNA, the CDR3 is TGCGCCAGCAGCTTGGGGAGGGCGGTCCAAGAGACCCAGTACTTC.

The chain recombines TRBV5-6 with TRBJ1-6; perhaps TRBD1 as D (5 bases). V gave up 4 bases and J gave up 4 bases, with 9 bases separating them. Germline-derived CDR1 and CDR2 are SGHDT and YYEEEE. This CDR3 has 14 residues. CDR3 region: CASSLRVYNSPLHF. DNA for the CDR3: TGTGCCAGCAGCCTCAGGGTTTATAATTCACCCCTCCACTTT.

The gene calls are TRBV5-1 and TRBJ1-6, with TRBD1 as a possible D gene (5 bases). From germline, CDR1 is SGHRS and CDR2 YFSETQ. This CDR3 has 16 amino acids. The V end lost 4 bases, the J end lost 7 bases, and 18 bases lay between the germline ends. The CDR3 reads CASSPAPGTSNSPLHF. The CDR3 bases are TGCGCCAGCAGCCCCGCCCCAGGGACTTCGAATTCACCCCTCCACTTT.

This clone was counted once. This sequence joins TRBV14 and TRBJ1-3; unclear D gene. The CDR3 has 16 amino acids. V was shortened by 1 base and J by 8 bases, with 18 bases between the two germline ends. The germline gives CDR1 SGHDN, CDR2 FVKESK. This CDR3 is CASSQGHTGLEDTIYF. CDR3 sequence (DNA): TGTGCCAGCAGCCAAGGTCATACTGGGTTGGAGGACACCATATATTTT.

This rearrangement joins TRBV5-8 to TRBJ2-2; no reliable D call. CDR1 is SGHTS and CDR2 is YDEGEE in the germline V gene. This CDR3 comprises 15 residues. The V and J ends lost 0 bases and 2 bases respectively, with 8 bases between them. CDR3 sequence: CASSLGQTNTGELFF. The CDR3 DNA is TGTGCCAGCAGCTTGGGTCAAACCAACACCGGGGAGCTGTTTTTT.

The chain joins TRBV1 to TRBJ1-1; the table's D call, TRBD1, was not checked against the DNA. TRBV1 represents a pseudogene. This CDR3 has 14 residues. The CDR3 here is CTSSITGVPTEAFF. The CDR3 nucleotides read TGCACCAGCTCTATCACAGGGGTCCCGACTGAAGCTTTCTTT.

This chain uses TRBV5-1 with TRBJ2-7; D may be TRBD1 (5 bases). CDR3 length equals 12 residues. The germline gives CDR1 SGHRS, CDR2 YFSETQ. The V and J ends lost 6 bases and 0 bases respectively, with 7 bases between them. The CDR3 reads CASTDSSYEQYF. The CDR3 DNA reads as TGCGCCAGCACCGACAGCTCCTACGAGCAGTACTTC.

The J gene is TRBJ1-2, the V gene TRBV4-3; 7 nucleotides match TRBD1. After removal of 1 base from V and 8 bases from J, the junction contained 4 bases not matched to a gene. This CDR3 is built from 13 residues. Per germline, CDR1 LGHNA and CDR2 YSLEER. The CDR3 bases are TGCGCCAGCAGCCAAGTGACAGGGAAAGGCTACACCTTC. Residues: CASSQVTGKGYTF.

A single count supports this clone. The V and J genes are TRBV18 and TRBJ1-1; a weak D match, TRBD1 (6 bases). The CDR3 runs 12 residues. Trimming removed 6 bases at V and 10 bases at J, with 15 bases between. Germline V gene data show CDR1 as KGHSH and CDR2 as LQKENI. The DNA for the CDR3 is TGTGCCAGCTCTCCTGGACAGTCGGTAGCTTTCTTT. Its protein is CASSPGQSVAFF. The complete variable domain, with remaining parts taken from reference TRBV18 and TRBJ1-1, reads NAGVMQNPRHLVRRRGQEARLRCSPMKGHSHVYWYRQLPEEGLKFMVYLQKENIIDESGMPKERFSAEFPKEGPSILRIQQVVRGDSAAYFCASSPGQSVAFFGQGTRLTVV.

This chain connects TRBV2 to TRBJ2-1; 7 nucleotides agree with TRBD1. Looked up from germline, CDR1 is SNHLY and CDR2 is FYNNEI. The length of the CDR3 is 14 residues. After removal of 4 bases from V and 4 bases from J, the junction contained 4 bases not matched to a gene. The CDR3 bases are TGTGCCAGCAGTGGAGGGGGCGGGTACAATGAGCAGTTCTTC. Translated: CASSGGGGYNEQFF.

A few counts support this clone. The chain carries TRBV6-5 and TRBJ1-1; tentatively, D is TRBD1 (5 bases). CDR1 and CDR2 from the germline V gene are MNHEY and SVGAGI. This CDR3 is 14 amino acids long. V lost 8 bases, J lost 4 bases, and 17 bases lay in between. The CDR3 region has the DNA TGTGCCAGCCTCAGAACCGACGGGGGCACTGAAGCTTTCTTT. It yields the protein CASLRTDGGTEAFF.

This clone has only one observation. This chain uses TRBV7-8 with TRBJ2-2; D gene uncertain. This CDR3 comprises 13 residues. The germline gives CDR1 SGHVS, CDR2 FQNEAQ. The ends were cut back, 2 bases at V and 5 bases at J, with 6 bases in the middle. The CDR3 loop is CASSLLGTGELFF. CDR3 coding DNA: TGTGCCAGCAGCTTACTAGGTACCGGGGAGCTGTTTTTT.

This chain links TRBV28 with TRBJ2-1; 7 bases are a match to TRBD2. Germline V gene sequence: CDR1 MDHEN, CDR2 SYDVKM. The CDR3 contains 15 residues. V lost 1 base to trimming and J lost 5 bases; unmatched junction nucleotides: 5. CDR3 DNA sequence: TGTGCCAGCAGTTTATCGCGGGGGAACGACAATGAGCAGTTCTTC. It encodes CASSLSRGNDNEQFF.

J is TRBJ2-7 and V is TRBV28, with D hard to call. Germline V lookup: CDR1 MDHEN, CDR2 SYDVKM. The CDR3 is 15 residues long. V was pared by 4 bases and J by 6 bases, with 19 bases between. CDR3 in DNA: TGTGCCAGCAGTTCGATGGCGAGACCCTCTCTCGAGCAGTACTTC. It translates to CASSSMARPSLEQYF. Combining the CDR3 with reference TRBV28 and TRBJ2-7 gives the whole variable domain DVKVTQSSRYLVKRTGEKVFLECVQDMDHENMFWYRQDPGLGLRLIYFSYDVKMKEKGDIPEGYSVSREKKERFSLILESASTNQTSMYLCASSSMARPSLEQYFGPGTRLTVT.

This chain joins TRBV21-1 and TRBJ2-7. TRBV21-1 is a pseudogene locus. This CDR3 region has 15 residues. CDR3 residues: CASSKGMLNSYEQYF. The CDR3 coding sequence is TGTGCCAGCAGCAAAGGGATGCTTAACTCCTACGAGCAGTACTTC.

The chain joins TRBV4-1 to TRBJ1-1; D remains unclear. This CDR3 has 18 amino acids. Per the germline V gene, CDR1 is MGHRA and CDR2 is YSYEKL. The V gene lost 4 bases and the J gene lost 2 bases, with 23 bases spanning the gap. The CDR3 coding sequence is TGCGCCAGCAGCCCAGGACCGGCACGGTCTGGAAAAAACACTGAAGCTTTCTTT. As protein: CASSPGPARSGKNTEAFF.

The chain joins TRBV18 to TRBJ2-1; 8 nucleotides line up with TRBD2. CDR1 is KGHSH, CDR2 LQKENI, per germline. The CDR3 has 15 residues. The J segment lost 8 bases and the V segment lost 2 bases, leaving 8 bases of the junction unmatched. In DNA form, the CDR3 reads TGTGCCAGCTCACCAACTACATCGCGGGGGGATGAGCAGTTCTTC. It codes for CASSPTTSRGDEQFF. Variable domain in full (rest from reference TRBV18 and TRBJ2-1): NAGVMQNPRHLVRRRGQEARLRCSPMKGHSHVYWYRQLPEEGLKFMVYLQKENIIDESGMPKERFSAEFPKEGPSILRIQQVVRGDSAAYFCASSPTTSRGDEQFFGPGTRLTVL.